This T cell receptor beta chain emerged from a study of chemoradiotherapy in HPV16-positive cancers. About the study: Functional T-cell assays on a couple of HPV16-positive patients' cells defined candidate HPV-specific clones and common TCR motifs. The study's findings and limits: HPV-specific T cells were functionally defined from only two HPV16-positive patients.

The CDR3 contains 15 residues. CDR1 is KGHSH and CDR2 is LQKENI in the germline V gene. Germline trimming cut 6 bases from V and 5 bases from J; bases unmatched to any gene: 9. Sequencing used immunoSEQ multiplex PCR; TCRdb keeps in-frame clones, though not all of them. Of fewer than 15,000 clones in the sample, roughly 91% are singletons; the top ten hold roughly 2.5%. On this clone: The antigen is unknown.

This sequence joins TRBV18 and TRBJ2-5, with 10 nucleotides matching TRBD1. The clonotype originates from a human donor with HPV-associated anogenital cancer. Sequences were derived from blood, sampled from a patient who underwent chemoradiotherapy. The DNA for the CDR3 is TGTGCCAGCTCGGGAATGACAGGGGGCCAGGAGACCCAGTACTTC. It is translated as CASSGMTGGQETQYF.